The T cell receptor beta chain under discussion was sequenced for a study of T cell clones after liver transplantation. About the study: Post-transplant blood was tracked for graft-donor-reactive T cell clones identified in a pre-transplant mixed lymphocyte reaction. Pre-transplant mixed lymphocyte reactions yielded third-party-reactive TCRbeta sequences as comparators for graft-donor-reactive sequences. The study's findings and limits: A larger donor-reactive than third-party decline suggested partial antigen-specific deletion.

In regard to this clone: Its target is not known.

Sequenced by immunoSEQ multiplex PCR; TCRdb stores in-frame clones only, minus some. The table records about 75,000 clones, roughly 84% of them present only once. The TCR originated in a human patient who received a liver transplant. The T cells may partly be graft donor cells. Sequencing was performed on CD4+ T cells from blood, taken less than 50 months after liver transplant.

The CDR3 nucleotides read TGTGCCAGCAGCCTCATGGGGCACGGGGGGCCGGAGTCCAAAAACATTCAGTACTTC. Protein: CASSLMGHGGPESKNIQYF. The chain uses TRBV13 and TRBJ2-4; possibly TRBD2 for D (7 bases). V lost 5 bases, J lost 2 bases, and 25 bases lay in between. The CDR3 covers 19 residues. Germline assignment: CDR1 PRHDT and CDR2 FYEKMQ (reference sequence).